These T cell receptor beta chains were read from a single sample in a study of blood T cell repertoires in COVID-19. This table comes from immunoSEQ multiplex PCR, and its TCRdb copy is limited to in-frame clones, with some not included. The sample contains under 300,000 clones, less than 85% of which appear only once. The material sequenced was peripheral blood. The receptors stem from a woman over 75 with active or convalescent COVID-19. CDR3s include the opening cysteine and the closing phenylalanine or tryptophan. D genes are given only for firm matches. The listing skips clone size in some rows; elsewhere it reads once, few, many or a size class.

clone size	V gene	J gene	D gene	CDR3 protein	CDR3 DNA
NA	TRBV19	TRBJ1-4	TRBD1	CATPRDRGEKLFF	TGTGCCACCCCCCGGGACAGGGGCGAAAAACTGTTTTTT
NA	TRBV5-6	TRBJ2-5	TRBD1	CASSRTGRNNQETQYF	TGTGCCAGCAGCCGGACAGGGCGAAATAACCAAGAGACCCAGTACTTC
NA	TRBV3-1/TRBV3-2	TRBJ2-5	TRBD2	CASSQRPAGGETQYF	TGTGCCAGCAGCCAAAGGCCAGCGGGGGGGGAGACCCAGTACTTC
few	TRBV5-1	TRBJ1-4	TRBD1	CASSTGQLNEKLFF	TGCGCCAGCAGCACGGGACAGCTGAATGAAAAACTGTTTTTT
NA	TRBV3-1/TRBV3-2	TRBJ2-7	TRBD2	CASSQVLAGGRYEQYF	TGTGCCAGCAGCCAAGTGTTAGCGGGAGGGCGGTACGAGCAGTACTTC
NA	TRBV27	TRBJ1-4	NA	CASSLTGYEKLFF	TGTGCCAGCAGTTTAACAGGGTATGAAAAACTGTTTTTT
few	TRBV19	TRBJ2-4	TRBD1	CASTGQGKNIQYF	TGTGCCAGTACAGGACAGGGAAAAAACATTCAGTACTTC
NA	TRBV18	TRBJ1-1	NA	CASSPQVNTEAFF	TGTGCCAGCTCACCCCAGGTGAACACTGAAGCTTTCTTT
NA	TRBV2	TRBJ1-6	NA	CASVAGGKEALHF	TGTGCCAGCGTGGCGGGAGGGAAGGAGGCCCTCCACTTT
few	TRBV5-1	TRBJ2-2	NA	CASSLGTPAGSAAGELFF	TGCGCCAGCAGCTTGGGGACTCCCGCTGGGTCAGCGGCCGGGGAGCTGTTTTTT
NA	TRBV6-4	TRBJ2-1	NA	CASSVGGSSYNEQFF	TGTGCCAGCAGTGTAGGCGGCAGCTCCTACAATGAGCAGTTCTTC
NA	TRBV5-6	TRBJ2-5	TRBD1	CASSYRDRGSTQYF	TGTGCCAGCAGCTACCGGGACAGGGGATCGACCCAGTACTTC
NA	TRBV11-2	TRBJ2-7	NA	CASSWGGRKYEQYF	TGTGCCAGCAGCTGGGGAGGCCGCAAGTACGAGCAGTACTTC